The source of this T cell receptor beta chain is a study of blood T cell repertoires in COVID-19. Looking at the study overall: From the United States, Italy and Spain came samples of acute and convalescent COVID-19. The cDNA or gDNA used as material had been derived from T cells, B-cell-depleted T cells, or PBMCs.

In the original analysis: For nucleated cells, counts were estimated from reference gene primer amplification. Profiled with immunoSEQ multiplex PCR; TCRdb holds only in-frame clones, not every one. The DNA gave D and trimming, while V, J and clone size come from that table. The data hold around 100,000 clones, with 90% observed a single time. Per the germline V gene, CDR1 is SGHNT and CDR2 is YYREEE (reference sequence). V lost 0 bases and J 6 bases, leaving 7 bases between the germline ends. This CDR3 comprises 12 residues. The sequenced sample consisted of peripheral blood. The TCR originated in a man in his fifties with acute or convalescent COVID-19. The chain joins TRBV5-4 to TRBJ2-7, with D uncertain. As DNA, the CDR3 is TGTGCCAGCAGCTTGGGACTTACCGAGCAGTACTTC. Translation gives CASSLGLTEQYF.